The clone carrying this TCR beta chain was found a few times. The antigen is not known. V was clipped by 2 bases and J by 0 bases, with 15 bases between them. The CDR3 is 17 amino acids. Germline V gene data show CDR1 as SGHRS and CDR2 as YFSETQ. The data were obtained in a study of T-cell reconstitution after alpha-beta-depleted transplantation in children. Study-level points and caveats: Once a year had passed after transplant, T-cell counts and diversity came mostly from newly produced T cells.

A library of TCRbeta sequences, prepared with unique molecular identifiers, was generated. TCRdb reprocessed the PCR reads with MiXCR, giving one entry per CDR3 protein. The data show about a million distinct CDR3 sequences, 25% to 35% seen once. This specimen consisted of PBMCs, mostly from graft donor cells, obtained 360 days after TCRalphabeta/CD19-depleted stem cell transplant. The source of this sequence is a boy younger than two who had a stem cell transplant for SCID, so the T cells may come from the graft donor. The J gene is TRBJ2-1, the V gene TRBV5-1; D gene unclear. The CDR3 here is CASSFDPTGSSYNEQFF. The CDR3 DNA reads TGCGCCAGCAGCTTCGACCCGACTGGCAGCTCCTACAATGAGCAGTTCTTC.